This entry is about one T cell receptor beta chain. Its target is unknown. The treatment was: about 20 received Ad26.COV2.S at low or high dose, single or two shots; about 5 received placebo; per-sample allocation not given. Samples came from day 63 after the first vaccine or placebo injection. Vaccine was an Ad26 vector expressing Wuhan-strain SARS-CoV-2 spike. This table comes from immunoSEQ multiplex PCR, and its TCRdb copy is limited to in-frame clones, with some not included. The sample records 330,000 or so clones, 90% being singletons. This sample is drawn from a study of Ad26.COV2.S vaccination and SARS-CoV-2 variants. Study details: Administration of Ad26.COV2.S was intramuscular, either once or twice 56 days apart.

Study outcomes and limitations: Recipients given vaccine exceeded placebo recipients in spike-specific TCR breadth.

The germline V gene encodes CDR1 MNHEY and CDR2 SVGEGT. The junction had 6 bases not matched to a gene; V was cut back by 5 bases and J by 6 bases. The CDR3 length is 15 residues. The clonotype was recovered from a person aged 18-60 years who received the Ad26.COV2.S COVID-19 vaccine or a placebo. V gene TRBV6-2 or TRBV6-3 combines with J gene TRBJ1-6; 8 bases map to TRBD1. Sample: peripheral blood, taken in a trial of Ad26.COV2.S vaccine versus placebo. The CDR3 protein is CASSPQGALNSPLHF. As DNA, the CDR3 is TGTGCCAGCAGTCCGCAGGGGGCTCTTAATTCACCCCTCCACTTT.